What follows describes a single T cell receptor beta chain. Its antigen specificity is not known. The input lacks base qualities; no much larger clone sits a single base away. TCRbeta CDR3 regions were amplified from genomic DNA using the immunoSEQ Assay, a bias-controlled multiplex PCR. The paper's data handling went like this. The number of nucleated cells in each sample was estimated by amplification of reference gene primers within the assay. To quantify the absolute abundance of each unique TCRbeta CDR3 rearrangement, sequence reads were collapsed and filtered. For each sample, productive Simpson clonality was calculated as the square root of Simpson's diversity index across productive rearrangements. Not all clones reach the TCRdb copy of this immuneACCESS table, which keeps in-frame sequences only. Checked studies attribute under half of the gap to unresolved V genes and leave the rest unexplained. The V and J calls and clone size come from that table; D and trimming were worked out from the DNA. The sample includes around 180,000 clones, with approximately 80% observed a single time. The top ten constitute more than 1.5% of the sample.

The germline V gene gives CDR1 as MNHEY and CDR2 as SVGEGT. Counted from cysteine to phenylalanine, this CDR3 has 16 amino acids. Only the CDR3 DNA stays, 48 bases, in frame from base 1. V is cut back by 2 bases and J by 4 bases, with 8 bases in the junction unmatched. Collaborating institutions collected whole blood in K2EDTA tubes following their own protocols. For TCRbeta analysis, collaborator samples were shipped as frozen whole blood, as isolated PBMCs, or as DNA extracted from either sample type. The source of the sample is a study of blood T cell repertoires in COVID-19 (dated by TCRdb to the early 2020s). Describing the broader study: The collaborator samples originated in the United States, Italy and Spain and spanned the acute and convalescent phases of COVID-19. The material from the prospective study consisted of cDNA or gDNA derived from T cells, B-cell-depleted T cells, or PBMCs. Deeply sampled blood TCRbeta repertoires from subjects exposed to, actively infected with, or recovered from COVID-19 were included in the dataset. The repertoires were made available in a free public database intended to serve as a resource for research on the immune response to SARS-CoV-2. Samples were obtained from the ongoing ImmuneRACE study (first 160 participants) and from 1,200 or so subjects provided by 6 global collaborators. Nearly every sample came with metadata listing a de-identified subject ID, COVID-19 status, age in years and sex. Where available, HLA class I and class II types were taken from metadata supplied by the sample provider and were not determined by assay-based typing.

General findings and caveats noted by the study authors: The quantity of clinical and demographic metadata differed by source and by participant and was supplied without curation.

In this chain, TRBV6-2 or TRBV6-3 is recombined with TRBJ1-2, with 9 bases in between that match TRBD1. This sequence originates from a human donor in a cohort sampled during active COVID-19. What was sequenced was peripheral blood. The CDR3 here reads CASSYTGTGFPYGYTF. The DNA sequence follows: TGTGCCAGCAGTTACACCGGGACAGGGTTCCCCTATGGCTACACCTTC.